The next 18 T cell receptor beta chains were all read from a single sample in a study of T-cell reconstitution after alpha-beta-depleted transplantation in children. Unique molecular identifiers were built into the TCRbeta library. One entry per CDR3 protein results from TCRdb running MiXCR on the PCR reads. The sample yields roughly 790,000 distinct CDR3 sequences, around 15% seen once. The sample was PBMCs, mostly from graft donor cells, taken 360 days after TCRalphabeta/CD19-depleted stem cell transplant. These receptors came from a male patient between 10 and 17 years old who had a stem cell transplant for acute lymphoblastic leukemia, so the T cells may come from the graft donor.

The chain employs TRBV6-1 and TRBJ1-6; 8 bases match TRBD1. With 7 bases clipped from V and 7 bases from J, the junction kept 6 bases outside the gene matches. CDR1 and CDR2 from the germline V gene are MNHNS and SASEGT. This CDR3 region has 14 residues. The CDR3, as DNA: TGTGCCAGCAAAACCGGGACAGGCAATTCACCCCTCCACTTT. This gives the protein CASKTGTGNSPLHF.

There are a few counts of this clonotype. V is TRBV9 and J is TRBJ2-7; 11 positions match TRBD1. The CDR3 sequence is 15 residues long. Germline CDR1 SGDLS, CDR2 YYNGEE. With 7 bases clipped from V and 0 bases from J, the junction kept 6 bases outside the gene matches. The CDR3: CASGPGTGGSYEQYF. The CDR3 nucleotides read TGTGCCAGCGGACCCGGGACAGGGGGCTCCTACGAGCAGTACTTC.

This clonotype was recorded a few times. The chain employs TRBV12-3 or TRBV12-4 and TRBJ1-1; TRBD1 might be the D (6 bases). The CDR3 extends over 15 amino acids. V was cut by 4 bases and J by 0 bases, with 12 bases left in between. In DNA form, the CDR3 reads TGTGCCAGCAGTTCACAGGGTAGCTTGAACACTGAAGCTTTCTTT. It translates to CASSSQGSLNTEAFF.

The chain links TRBV20-1 to TRBJ1-5; a possible D gene is TRBD1 (5 bases). V was cut by 0 bases and J by 6 bases, with 9 bases left in between. Germline assignment: CDR1 DFQATT and CDR2 SNEGSKA (reference sequence). This CDR3 has 13 residues. The chain's CDR3 is CSAREGRPQPQHF. CDR3 DNA: TGCAGTGCTAGAGAGGGGCGGCCTCAGCCCCAGCATTTT.

This clonotype was seen repeatedly, ten times or more. The chain employs TRBV4-1 and TRBJ2-3; D may be TRBD1 or TRBD2 (6 bases each). The CDR3 runs 16 residues. The V end was cut by 0 bases, the J end by 4 bases, with 14 bases between. From germline, CDR1 is MGHRA and CDR2 YSYEKL. CDR3 region: CASSQDRDGGPDTQYF. The CDR3 DNA sequence: TGCGCCAGCAGCCAAGATCGAGACGGGGGCCCAGATACGCAGTATTTT.

This clonotype has more than one count but fewer than ten. The chain recombines TRBV12-3 or TRBV12-4 with TRBJ2-7, with D possibly matching TRBD2 (6 bases). CDR3 length equals 17 residues. Trimming removed 2 bases at V and 6 bases at J, with 23 bases between. The CDR3 nucleotides are TGTGCCAGCAGTTTAACAACTAGCACAGTTCGTCCTTCCGAGCAGTACTTC. This codes for CASSLTTSTVRPSEQYF.

This clonotype was seen only once. CDR3 loop: CASSKEDGKAGELFF. The CDR3 DNA reads as TGTGCCAGCAGCAAAGAAGACGGGAAGGCCGGGGAGCTGTTTTTT. The V call is TRBV21-1, the J call TRBJ2-2; the D segment call TRBD1 is taken from the table without a DNA check. TRBV21-1 is recorded as a pseudogene. This CDR3 has 15 amino acids.

The table lists this clonotype with many counts. This chain links TRBV27 with TRBJ2-5; 14 bases are shared with TRBD2. The junction had 7 bases not matched to a gene; V was cut back by 3 bases and J by 4 bases. CDR1 is MNHEY and CDR2 is SMNVEV in the germline V gene (reference sequence). This CDR3 has 17 amino acids. The CDR3 nucleotides read TGTGCCAGCAGTTTCCTCCCCGGGACTAGCGGGAGAGAGACCCAGTACTTC. Its translation is CASSFLPGTSGRETQYF.

There are many counts of this clonotype. The rearrangement joins TRBV15 to TRBJ2-1; D uncertain. CDR3 length equals 13 residues. Germline loops: CDR1 LNHNV, CDR2 YYDKDF (reference sequence). The V end lost 3 bases, the J end lost 10 bases, and 13 bases lay between the germline ends. The DNA of the CDR3 is TGTGCCACCAGCAGGGCACCCCGTGGGGAGCAGTTCTTC. Its translation is CATSRAPRGEQFF.

About this clonotype: As the CDR3 is not closed by the conserved phenylalanine or tryptophan, this likely results from a read error. The J gene is TRBJ2-5, the V gene TRBV7-9; D uncertain. This CDR3 region has 16 residues. V was trimmed by 1 base and J by 2 bases, leaving 14 bases between them. The germline V gene encodes CDR1 SEHNR and CDR2 FQNEAQ (reference sequence). This CDR3 reads CASSLDIPWPQETQYS. In nucleotides, the CDR3 is TGTGCCAGCAGCTTAGACATCCCCTGGCCTCAAGAGACCCAGTACTCC.

This clonotype was counted ten times or more. The J gene is TRBJ2-7, the V gene TRBV3-1; either TRBD1 or TRBD2 may fit D (5 bases each). The CDR3 totals 15 residues. The V end lost 4 bases, the J end lost 4 bases, and 17 bases lay between the germline ends. Germline V CDR1 and CDR2: LGHDT, YNNKEL (reference sequence). The CDR3, as DNA: TGTGCCAGCAGCCCGAGGGGTCGCGCGGTGTACGAGCAGTACTTC. It is translated as CASSPRGRAVYEQYF.

This clonotype was seen a few times. The J gene is TRBJ2-1, the V gene TRBV10-2; the D gene is possibly TRBD1 (5 bases). With 10 bases removed from V and 0 bases from J, the gap between germline ends came to 10 bases. The CDR3 spans 13 residues. CDR1 WSHSY and CDR2 SAAADI come from the germline V gene. CDR3 loop: CATGHNSYNEQFF. In nucleotides, the CDR3 is TGCGCCACTGGACACAACTCCTACAATGAGCAGTTCTTC.

The chain recombines TRBV10-3 with TRBJ2-7; D may correspond to TRBD1 or TRBD2 (6 bases each). The CDR3 is 13 amino acids. Between the trimmed V and J ends, which lost 10 bases and 4 bases, there was a span of 17 bases. From germline, CDR1 is ENHRY and CDR2 SYGVKD. CDR3 bases: TGTGCCACCATGCGGGACACCTTATACGAGCAGTACTTC. This translates into CATMRDTLYEQYF.

This clonotype has a handful of counts. The chain recombines TRBV27 with TRBJ2-7; weak D call: TRBD2 (6 bases). CDR1 MNHEY and CDR2 SMNVEV come from the germline V gene (reference sequence). Trimming cost V 2 bases and J 0 bases, with 14 bases left between them. This CDR3 has 16 amino acids. This CDR3 reads CASSLGWGGSSYEQYF. CDR3 DNA sequence: TGTGCCAGCAGTTTAGGGTGGGGAGGCTCCTCCTACGAGCAGTACTTC.

This clonotype was observed many times. The J gene is TRBJ2-3, the V gene TRBV12-3 or TRBV12-4; tentative D call: TRBD1 (5 bases). CDR3 length: 13 residues. The V end was cut by 4 bases, the J end by 6 bases, with 11 bases between. The CDR3 sequence is CASSYRGTDTQYF. The CDR3 DNA reads as TGTGCCAGCAGTTATAGGGGTACGGATACGCAGTATTTT.

This clonotype was observed a handful of times. The chain combines TRBV4-1 with TRBJ2-7, with D hard to call. The CDR3 is made up of 13 amino acids. CDR1 and CDR2 from the germline V gene are MGHRA and YSYEKL. The germline V and J ends were trimmed by 2 bases and 4 bases, with 9 bases remaining between them. The CDR3 region has the DNA TGCGCCAGCAGCCAAACTGAGGTGTACGAGCAGTACTTC. Residues: CASSQTEVYEQYF.

This clonotype appeared many times. The chain couples TRBV27 to TRBJ2-7; D gene ambiguous. CDR1 is MNHEY and CDR2 is SMNVEV in the germline V gene (reference sequence). This CDR3 spans 14 amino acids. Trimming left V 5 bases short and J 0 bases short, with 11 bases between. The CDR3: CASSRWSGSYEQYF. The CDR3, as DNA: TGTGCCAGCAGTCGATGGTCGGGCTCCTACGAGCAGTACTTC.

The chain carries TRBV18 and TRBJ2-1, with TRBD2 identical over 10 bases. CDR1 is KGHSH and CDR2 is LQKENI in the germline V gene. CDR3 length: 16 residues. V dropped 6 bases and J dropped 4; count of bases not matched to a gene: 9. DNA for the CDR3: TGTGCCAGCTCGGACATGACTAGCGGGCCTTACAATGAGCAGTTCTTC. It translates to CASSDMTSGPYNEQFF.